Described below is a single T cell receptor beta chain sequence and its context. Its antigen is currently unknown. The data originate from a study of blood T cells in healthy people across ages. Overall study results and limits: It was not possible, with unsorted PBMCs, to conclusively compare naive and antigen-experienced cells. Older age coincided with a roughly linear decline in TCR beta diversity per million T cells.

The study recruited healthy Caucasian donors from Russia who were aged roughly 6 to 95. Isolation yielded PBMCs, at least 6 million per sample, in every case. A J-beta primer mix and a sample-barcoded 5' primer were used in a second PCR of about 6 to 12 cycles. MiXCR was run by TCRdb on the 5' RACE reads, yielding one entry per CDR3 protein. The sample has 850,000 or so distinct CDR3 sequences; more than 25% are singletons. Looked up from germline, CDR1 is MNHNS and CDR2 is SASEGT. The ends were cut back, 5 bases at V and 4 bases at J, with 6 bases in the middle. This CDR3 spans 12 amino acids. The V and J genes are TRBV6-1 and TRBJ1-5; D is uncertain. The sequencing sample was made of blood. The receptor was isolated from a woman of 80 years or more in good health. The CDR3 reads CASSFQNQPQHF. The CDR3 nucleotides are TGTGCCAGCAGTTTTCAAAATCAGCCCCAGCATTTT.